This TCR beta chain was found in a study of blood T cell repertoires in COVID-19. In the study overall: The analysed material was cDNA or gDNA that came from T cells, B-cell-depleted T cells, or PBMCs.

Germline V CDR1 and CDR2: LNHDA, SQIVND (reference sequence). This CDR3 comprises 13 residues. Trimming took 3 bases from V and 5 from J, leaving 10 bases between them. Only in-frame clones appear in the TCRdb table, and some are missing; sequencing was by immunoSEQ multiplex PCR. In the table there are about 200,000 clones, approximately 88% of which are singletons. The chain employs TRBV19 and TRBJ1-2; D is ambiguous. Sequenced material: PBMCs or T cells enriched from blood (not recorded which). This clonotype was obtained from a young woman who had recovered from COVID-19. The CDR3 protein is CASSIQAAYGYTF. DNA for the CDR3: TGTGCCAGTAGTATTCAAGCGGCGTATGGCTACACCTTC.